This T cell receptor (beta chain) was captured in a study of siplizumab effects on memory and regulatory T cells. Study conclusions and caveats: Memory cells seemed less diverse than naive T cells, which also seemed major contributors to the alloresponse. A naive or memory phenotype could not be assigned to roughly 80-97% of the proliferating CD4+ or CD8+ clones.

Approximately 10^5 TCR templates were measured in each sample. Clones were read by immunoSEQ multiplex PCR, and TCRdb kept only the in-frame ones, dropping some. The data hold approximately 46,000 clones, with about 94% observed a single time. The sample holds one count of this clone. Its antigen is as yet unknown. Looked up from germline, CDR1 is MRHNA and CDR2 is SNTAGT. The CDR3 length is 13 residues. V lost 3 bases, J lost 4 bases, and 6 bases lay in between. The sequenced sample was CD8+ T cells sorted from blood. The J gene is TRBJ2-2, the V gene TRBV6-4; tentatively, D is TRBD2 (6 bases). This clonotype originated in a human donor in good health. CDR3 loop: CASSEAGTGELFF. The CDR3 DNA reads as TGTGCCAGCAGTGAAGCGGGCACCGGGGAGCTGTTTTTT.